The 18 T cell receptor beta chains given below trace back to one sample, sequenced in a study of preoperative IRX-2 immunotherapy in early breast cancer. Treatment described: preoperative locoregional IRX-2 cytokine immunotherapy. Here immunoSEQ multiplex PCR was the method, and the copy in TCRdb shows in-frame clones only, minus some. This table holds fewer than 30,000 clones, nearly 90% found once. Sampling was carried out from a patient treated with IRX-2 immunotherapy. All receptors come from a human donor with breast cancer.

The rearrangement joins TRBV19 to TRBJ1-3, with D maybe TRBD1 (6 bases). The CDR3 sequence is 14 residues long. The V and J ends lost 8 bases and 0 bases respectively, with 11 bases between them. Germline lookup yields CDR1 LNHDA and CDR2 SQIVND (reference sequence). CDR3: CASGTGSSGNTIYF. The CDR3 DNA reads TGTGCCAGTGGAACAGGGAGCTCTGGAAACACCATATATTTT.

The chain combines TRBV4-3 with TRBJ1-4; perhaps TRBD1 as D (6 bases). Germline V gene lookup returns CDR1 LGHNA and CDR2 YSLEER. The CDR3 runs to 18 residues. V gave up 2 bases and J gave up 3 bases, with 19 bases separating them. The CDR3: CASSQKAPGQLANEKLFF. CDR3 coding DNA: TGCGCCAGCAGCCAAAAGGCCCCTGGACAGCTCGCTAATGAAAAACTGTTTTTT.

The chain couples TRBV12-5 to TRBJ2-7; possibly TRBD2 for D (5 bases). Per germline, CDR1 LGHNT and CDR2 FRNRAP. Trimming removed 2 bases at V and 6 bases at J, with 8 bases between. The CDR3 is made up of 12 amino acids. In DNA, the CDR3 is TGTGCTAGTGGTTTGTTCGGGGTCGAGCAGTACTTC. It yields the protein CASGLFGVEQYF.

This clone was recorded once. The gene calls are TRBV19 and TRBJ2-7; 8 nucleotides match TRBD2. Germline assignment: CDR1 LNHDA and CDR2 SQIVND (reference sequence). J was trimmed by 3 bases and V by 5 bases; bases with no gene match: 12. The CDR3 runs 16 residues. In DNA form, the CDR3 reads TGTGCCAGTAGTTCTACACAAGGACTAGCCGTCTACGAGCAGTACTTC. Amino acids: CASSSTQGLAVYEQYF.

V is TRBV2 and J is TRBJ2-6, with D perhaps TRBD2 (5 bases). The CDR3 has 15 residues. Looked up from germline, CDR1 is SNHLY and CDR2 is FYNNEI. V lost 3 bases, J lost 3 bases, and 9 bases lay in between. Written as DNA, the CDR3 is TGTGCCAGCAGTGATGAGGGTGGTGGGGCCAACGTCCTGACTTTC. Translated: CASSDEGGGANVLTF.

The genes are TRBV13 and TRBJ2-3; the D is unclear. V lost 3 bases and J 6 bases, leaving 10 bases between the germline ends. CDR1 and CDR2 (germline): PRHDT, FYEKMQ (reference sequence). The CDR3 totals 13 residues. The CDR3 bases are TGTGCCAGCAGCTTGCCGCAAACTGATACGCAGTATTTT. Translated: CASSLPQTDTQYF. Together with reference TRBV13 and TRBJ2-3, the CDR3 gives the full variable domain: AAGVIQSPRHLIKEKRETATLKCYPIPRHDTVYWYQQGPGQDPQFLISFYEKMQSDKGSIPDRFSAQQFSDYHSELNMSSLELGDSALYFCASSLPQTDTQYFGPGTRLTVL.

The genes are TRBV19 and TRBJ2-3, with D possibly matching TRBD2 (6 bases). The CDR3 has 18 amino acids. Germline V gene sequence: CDR1 LNHDA, CDR2 SQIVND (reference sequence). V was shortened by 7 bases and J by 0 bases, with 23 bases between the two germline ends. The CDR3 sequence: CASTFSSPTRASTDTQYF. CDR3 coding DNA: TGTGCCAGTACCTTCTCCTCTCCGACTAGGGCTAGCACAGATACGCAGTATTTT.

The V call is TRBV25-1, the J call TRBJ2-1; the match to TRBD2 covers 8 bases. Germline loops: CDR1 MGHDK, CDR2 SYGVNS. J was trimmed by 6 bases and V by 6 bases; bases with no gene match: 4. The CDR3 extends over 13 amino acids. The CDR3 DNA sequence: TGTGCCAGCAGACGGAGCGGGAGCAATGAGCAGTTCTTC. This codes for CASRRSGSNEQFF.

The chain recombines TRBV28 with TRBJ2-1, with a weak D call TRBD1 (7 bases). The CDR3 extends over 14 amino acids. Germline-derived CDR1 and CDR2 are MDHEN and SYDVKM. V was trimmed by 4 bases and J by 7 bases, leaving 14 bases between them. CDR3 sequence (DNA): TGTGCCAGCAGTTCGCGGAGGGGGCGTAATGAGCAGTTCTTC. The encoded protein is CASSSRRGRNEQFF.

V and J are TRBV19 and TRBJ1-5; 9 nucleotides line up with TRBD1. Per germline, CDR1 LNHDA and CDR2 SQIVND (reference sequence). The ends lost 7 bases at V and 2 bases at J; junction bases unmatched: 9. The CDR3 covers 16 residues. The CDR3 region is CASTLNRGPGNQPQHF. The CDR3 DNA reads as TGTGCCAGTACCCTAAACAGGGGGCCTGGCAATCAGCCCCAGCATTTT. Full variable domain (missing parts from reference TRBV19 and TRBJ1-5): DGGITQSPKYLFRKEGQNVTLSCEQNLNHDAMYWYRQDPGQGLRLIYYSQIVNDFQKGDIAEGYSVSREKKESFPLTVTSAQKNPTAFYLCASTLNRGPGNQPQHFGDGTRLSIL.

The genes are TRBV4-3 and TRBJ1-3; D not resolved. The CDR3 has 16 residues. The germline CDR1 and CDR2 sequences are LGHNA and YSLEER. V dropped 0 bases and J dropped 0 bases, with 9 bases sitting between them. CDR3 sequence (DNA): TGCGCCAGCAGCCAAGAGTTAGATTCCTCTGGAAACACCATATATTTT. This codes for CASSQELDSSGNTIYF.

The chain is built from TRBV7-2 and TRBJ2-2; TRBD2 agrees at 12 bases. The CDR3 consists of 18 residues. Per the germline V gene, CDR1 is SGHTA and CDR2 is FQGNSA. The V gene end was trimmed by 5 bases and the J gene end by 5 bases; junction bases not matched to a gene: 12. CDR3 DNA sequence: TGTGCCAGCAGCCATTCGACTAGCGGGAGATTCAGGACCGGGGAGCTGTTTTTT. Its protein product is CASSHSTSGRFRTGELFF.

This rearrangement joins TRBV15 to TRBJ2-1; possibly TRBD1 or TRBD2 for D (5 bases each). From germline, CDR1 is LNHNV and CDR2 YYDKDF (reference sequence). V lost 1 base and J lost 6, with 13 bases in between. The CDR3 totals 15 residues. This CDR3 reads CATSRGGPQTNEQFF. The CDR3 region has the DNA TGTGCCACCAGCAGAGGGGGACCACAGACCAATGAGCAGTTCTTC.

This clone has a handful of counts. This sequence joins TRBV10-3 and TRBJ2-6; D unclear. Trimming shortened V by 8 bases and J by 4 bases, and 3 bases separated the two germline ends. The CDR3 spans 11 residues. From germline, CDR1 is ENHRY and CDR2 SYGVKD. CDR3 sequence reads: CAISGANVLTF. The CDR3 DNA reads TGTGCCATCTCCGGGGCCAACGTCCTGACTTTC.

The chain joins TRBV19 to TRBJ1-6; the D is unclear. Trimming stripped 5 bases from V and 4 bases from J, with 12 bases between. This CDR3 is 15 amino acids long. CDR1 is LNHDA and CDR2 is SQIVND in the germline V gene (reference sequence). Here the CDR3 DNA reads TGTGCCAGTAGTTGGGCAGAGACTTATAATTCACCCCTCCACTTT. Translation: CASSWAETYNSPLHF.

The rearrangement uses TRBV25-1 and TRBJ1-1, with a weak D call TRBD1 (6 bases). The germline V and J ends were trimmed by 6 bases and 11 bases, with 19 bases remaining between them. This CDR3 contains 13 residues. The germline CDR1 and CDR2 sequences are MGHDK and SYGVNS. The CDR3 reads CASRGLNRDVAFF. The CDR3 bases are TGTGCCAGCAGGGGACTTAACAGGGACGTGGCTTTCTTT. Using reference TRBV25-1 and TRBJ1-1 for the parts outside the CDR3, the full variable domain is EADIYQTPRYLVIGTGKKITLECSQTMGHDKMYWYQQDPGMELHLIHYSYGVNSTEKGDLSSESTVSRIRTEHFPLTLESARPSHTSQYLCASRGLNRDVAFFGQGTRLTVV.

This clone was observed a few times. V gene TRBV6-5 combines with J gene TRBJ2-7; D gene uncertain. Germline CDR1 and CDR2: MNHEY and SVGAGI. The CDR3 contains 11 residues. V lost 0 bases, J lost 10 bases, and 7 bases lay in between. CDR3: CASSYSTRQYF. In DNA form, the CDR3 reads TGTGCCAGCAGTTACTCCACCCGCCAGTACTTC.

The gene calls are TRBV29-1 and TRBJ2-7; D possibly corresponds to TRBD2 (5 bases). Germline V gene lookup returns CDR1 SQVTM and CDR2 ANQGSEA. The CDR3 totals 13 residues. Deletions cut 4 bases from V and 0 bases from J, with 10 bases between. The CDR3 loop is CSVGGPNSYEQYF. The CDR3 coding sequence is TGCAGCGTTGGAGGGCCGAACTCCTACGAGCAGTACTTC.